One and the same sample provided the 8 T cell receptor beta chains below, sequenced in a study of T cells in Graves' hyperthyroidism and ophthalmopathy. Regions amplified from RNA transcripts were the TCR beta CDR3 regions. First-round RT-PCR with HTBI primers amplified the TCR CDR3 region. One entry per CDR3 protein results from TCRdb running MiXCR on the multiplex PCR reads. The sample shows around 500,000 distinct CDR3 sequences, around a fifth of them seen only once. Material: blood. The receptor source for this set is a woman in her 70s with Graves' ophthalmopathy.

This chain uses TRBV27 with TRBJ2-7; TRBD2 might be the D (6 bases). Trimming cost V 1 base and J 6 bases, with 13 bases left between them. Germline V gene data show CDR1 as MNHEY and CDR2 as SMNVEV (reference sequence). The CDR3 covers 14 residues. CDR3 protein: CASSLFGEVGEQYF. CDR3 DNA: TGTGCCAGCAGTTTATTCGGGGAGGTGGGCGAGCAGTACTTC.

For this clonotype: Germline is not matched at one junction end, which may reflect a read error. The chain's CDR3 is CVSSLSAGVETQYF. CDR3 DNA sequence: TGTGTCAGCAGCTTATCGGCGGGAGTGGAGACCCAGTACTTC. The V call is TRBV7-8, the J call TRBJ2-5, with TRBD2 matching over 7 bases. The CDR3 has 14 residues. Looked up from germline, CDR1 is SGHVS and CDR2 is FQNEAQ.

This clonotype was counted at least ten times. The chain recombines TRBV28 with TRBJ1-4, with D maybe TRBD1 (5 bases). The germline V gene encodes CDR1 MDHEN and CDR2 SYDVKM. V was shortened by 3 bases and J by 0 bases, with 8 bases between the two germline ends. The CDR3 is 15 amino acids. The CDR3 nucleotides are TGTGCCAGCAGTTTCAGGGTTGCAACTAATGAAAAACTGTTTTTT. It specifies CASSFRVATNEKLFF.

This clonotype was seen more than once but under ten times. The chain recombines TRBV6-2 or TRBV6-3 with TRBJ1-4; a weak D match, TRBD1 (6 bases). V was pared by 6 bases and J by 7 bases, with 12 bases between. There are 13 residues in the CDR3. CDR1 MNHEY and CDR2 SVGEGT come from the germline V gene. This CDR3 reads CASRAGTLEKLFF. DNA of the CDR3: TGTGCCAGCAGAGCCGGGACACTTGAAAAACTGTTTTTT.

As for this clonotype: This may be a read error: a much more frequent sequence differs by one nucleotide. This chain uses TRBV7-2 with TRBJ2-3, with TRBD1 matching over 7 bases. The CDR3 has 15 residues. CDR1 SGHTA and CDR2 FQGNSA come from the germline V gene. The CDR3 nucleotides are TGTGCCAGCAGCTTAGATAGAGGGGGCACAGATACGCGGTATTTT. Translation: CASSLDRGGTDTRYF.

The J gene is TRBJ1-5, the V gene TRBV15; unclear D gene. The CDR3 is 15 residues long. CDR1 is LNHNV, CDR2 YYDKDF, per germline (reference sequence). V was pared by 0 bases and J by 0 bases, with 6 bases between. The CDR3, as DNA: TGTGCCACCAGCAGAGACTTAATTAGCAATCAGCCCCAGCATTTT. The encoded protein is CATSRDLISNQPQHF.

This clonotype was observed a handful of times. The gene calls are TRBV2 and TRBJ2-2, with D perhaps matching TRBD2 (6 bases). Germline loops: CDR1 SNHLY, CDR2 FYNNEI. Trimming stripped 6 bases from V and 4 bases from J, with 15 bases between. The CDR3 sequence is 15 residues long. The CDR3 is CASRFGGSGTGELFF. CDR3 DNA sequence: TGTGCCAGCAGGTTTGGGGGGTCGGGCACCGGGGAGCTGTTTTTT.

A few counts support this clonotype. The genes are TRBV30 and TRBJ1-4; TRBD1 matches 9 bases. Germline assignment: CDR1 GTSNPN and CDR2 SVGIG (reference sequence). Unmatched junction bases numbered 5, after V lost 3 bases and J lost 12 bases. This CDR3 has 12 amino acids. For the CDR3, the DNA is TGTGCCTGGAGGGAGACAGGGGGACAACTGTTTTTT. Residues: CAWRETGGQLFF.